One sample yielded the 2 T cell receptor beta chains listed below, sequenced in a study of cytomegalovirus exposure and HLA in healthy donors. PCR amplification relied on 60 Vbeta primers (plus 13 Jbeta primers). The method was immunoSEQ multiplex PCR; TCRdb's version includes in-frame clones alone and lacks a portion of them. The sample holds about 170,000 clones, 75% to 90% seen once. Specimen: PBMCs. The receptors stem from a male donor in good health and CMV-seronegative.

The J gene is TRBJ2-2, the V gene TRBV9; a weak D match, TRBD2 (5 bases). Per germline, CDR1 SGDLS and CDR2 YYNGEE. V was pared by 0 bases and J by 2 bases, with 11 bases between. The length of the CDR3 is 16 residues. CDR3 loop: CASSVGLEANTGELFF. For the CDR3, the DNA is TGTGCCAGCAGCGTAGGACTGGAGGCAAACACCGGGGAGCTGTTTTTT. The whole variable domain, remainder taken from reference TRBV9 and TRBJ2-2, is DSGVTQTPKHLITATGQRVTLRCSPRSGDLSVYWYQQSLDQGLQFLIQYYNGEERAKGNILERFSAQQFPDLHSELNLSSLELGDSALYFCASSVGLEANTGELFFGEGSRLTVL.

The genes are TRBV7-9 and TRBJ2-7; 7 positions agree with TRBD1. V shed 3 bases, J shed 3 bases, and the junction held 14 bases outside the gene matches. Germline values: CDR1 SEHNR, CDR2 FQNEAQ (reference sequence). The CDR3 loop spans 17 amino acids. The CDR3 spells CASSFDKRQGSVYEQYF. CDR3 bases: TGTGCCAGCAGCTTTGACAAGAGACAGGGATCTGTCTACGAGCAGTACTTC.